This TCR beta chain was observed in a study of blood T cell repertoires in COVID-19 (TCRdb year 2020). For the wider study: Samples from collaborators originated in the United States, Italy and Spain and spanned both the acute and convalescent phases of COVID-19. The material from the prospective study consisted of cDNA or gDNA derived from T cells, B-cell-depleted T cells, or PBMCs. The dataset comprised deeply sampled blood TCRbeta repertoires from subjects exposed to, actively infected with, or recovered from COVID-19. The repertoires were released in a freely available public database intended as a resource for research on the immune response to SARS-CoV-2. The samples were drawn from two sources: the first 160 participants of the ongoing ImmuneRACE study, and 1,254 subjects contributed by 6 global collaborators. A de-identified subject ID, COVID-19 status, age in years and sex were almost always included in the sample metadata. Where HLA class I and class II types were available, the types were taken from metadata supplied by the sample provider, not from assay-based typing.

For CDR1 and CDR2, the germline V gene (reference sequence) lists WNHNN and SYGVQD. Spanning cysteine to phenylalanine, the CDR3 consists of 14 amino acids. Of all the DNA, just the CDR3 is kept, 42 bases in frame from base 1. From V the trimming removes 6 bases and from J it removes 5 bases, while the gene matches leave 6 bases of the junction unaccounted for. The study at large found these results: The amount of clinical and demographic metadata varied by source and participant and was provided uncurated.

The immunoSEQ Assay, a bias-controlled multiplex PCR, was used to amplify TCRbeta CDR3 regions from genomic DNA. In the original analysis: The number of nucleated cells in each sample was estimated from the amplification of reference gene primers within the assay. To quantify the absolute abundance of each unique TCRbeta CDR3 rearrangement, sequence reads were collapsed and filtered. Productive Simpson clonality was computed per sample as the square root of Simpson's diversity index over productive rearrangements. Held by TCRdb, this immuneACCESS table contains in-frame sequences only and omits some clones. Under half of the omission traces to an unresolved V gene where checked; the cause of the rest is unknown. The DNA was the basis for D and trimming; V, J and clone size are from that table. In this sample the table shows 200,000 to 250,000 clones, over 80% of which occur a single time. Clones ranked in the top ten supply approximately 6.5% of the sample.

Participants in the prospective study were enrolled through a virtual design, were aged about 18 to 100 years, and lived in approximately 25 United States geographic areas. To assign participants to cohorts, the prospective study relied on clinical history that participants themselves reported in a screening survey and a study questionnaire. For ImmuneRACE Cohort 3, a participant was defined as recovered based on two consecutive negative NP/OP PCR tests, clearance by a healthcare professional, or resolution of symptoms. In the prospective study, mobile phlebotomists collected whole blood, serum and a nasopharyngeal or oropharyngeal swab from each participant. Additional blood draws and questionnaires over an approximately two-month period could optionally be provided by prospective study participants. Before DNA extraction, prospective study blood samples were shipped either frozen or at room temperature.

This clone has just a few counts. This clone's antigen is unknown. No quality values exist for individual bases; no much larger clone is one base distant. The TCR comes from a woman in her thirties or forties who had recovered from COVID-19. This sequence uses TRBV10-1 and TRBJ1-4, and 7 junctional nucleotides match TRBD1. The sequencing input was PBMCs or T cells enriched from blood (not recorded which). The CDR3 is CASRLDRENEKLFF. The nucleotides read TGCGCCAGCAGGCTAGACAGGGAGAATGAAAAACTGTTTTTT.